The clone carrying this TCR beta chain has just a few counts. The record originates from a study of T cells in Graves' hyperthyroidism and ophthalmopathy. Amplified TCR beta CDR3 regions came from RNA transcripts. The HTBI set primed first-round TCR CDR3 RT-PCR. TCRdb fed the multiplex PCR reads into MiXCR, producing one record per CDR3 protein. The table lists about 130,000 distinct CDR3 sequences, more than 20% of them singletons. The sample of blood was obtained at first hyperthyroidism diagnosis (before any ophthalmopathy symptoms). Sequenced: blood. The sequence was collected from a woman aged 50 to 65 with Graves' hyperthyroidism that later progressed to Graves' ophthalmopathy.

Written as DNA, the CDR3 is TGTGCCAGCAGCGTAGCTCCCCTCCCCTCGGACAGGGGGCTCAATGAGCAGTTCTTC. Residues: CASSVAPLPSDRGLNEQFF. The chain uses TRBV9 and TRBJ2-1, with TRBD1 matching over 11 bases. The V gene end was trimmed by 0 bases and the J gene end by 6 bases; junction bases not matched to a gene: 14. This CDR3 contains 19 residues. Germline CDR1 SGDLS, CDR2 YYNGEE.